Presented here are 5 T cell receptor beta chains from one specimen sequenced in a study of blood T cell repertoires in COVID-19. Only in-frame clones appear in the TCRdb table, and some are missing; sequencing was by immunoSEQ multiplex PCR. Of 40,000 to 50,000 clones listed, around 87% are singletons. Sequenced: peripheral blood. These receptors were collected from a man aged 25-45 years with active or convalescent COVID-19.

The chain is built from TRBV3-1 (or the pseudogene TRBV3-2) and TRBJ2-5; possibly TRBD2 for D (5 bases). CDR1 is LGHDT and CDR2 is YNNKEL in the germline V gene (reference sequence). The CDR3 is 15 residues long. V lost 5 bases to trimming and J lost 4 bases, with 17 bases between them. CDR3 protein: CASSGTASLGETQYF. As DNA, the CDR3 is TGTGCCAGCAGCGGCACGGCTAGCCTAGGAGAGACCCAGTACTTC.

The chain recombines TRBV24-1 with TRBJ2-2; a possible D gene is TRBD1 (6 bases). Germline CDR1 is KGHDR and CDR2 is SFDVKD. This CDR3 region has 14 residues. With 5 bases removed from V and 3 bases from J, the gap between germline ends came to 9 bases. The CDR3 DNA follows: TGTGCCACCAGTGCGCCAGGGGACACCGGGGAGCTGTTTTTT. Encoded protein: CATSAPGDTGELFF.

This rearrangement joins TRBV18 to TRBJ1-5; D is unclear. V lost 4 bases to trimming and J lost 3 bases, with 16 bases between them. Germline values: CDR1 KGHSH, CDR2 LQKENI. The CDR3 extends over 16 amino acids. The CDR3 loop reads CASSRQTSRDNQPQHF. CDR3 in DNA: TGTGCCAGCTCACGACAAACTAGCAGAGACAATCAGCCCCAGCATTTT.

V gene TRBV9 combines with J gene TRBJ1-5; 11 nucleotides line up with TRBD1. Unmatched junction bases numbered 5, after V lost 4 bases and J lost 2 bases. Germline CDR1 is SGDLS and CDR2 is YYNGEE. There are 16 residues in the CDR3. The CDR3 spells CASSPGTGGGNQPQHF. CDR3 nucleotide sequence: TGTGCCAGCAGCCCCGGGACAGGGGGGGGCAATCAGCCCCAGCATTTT.

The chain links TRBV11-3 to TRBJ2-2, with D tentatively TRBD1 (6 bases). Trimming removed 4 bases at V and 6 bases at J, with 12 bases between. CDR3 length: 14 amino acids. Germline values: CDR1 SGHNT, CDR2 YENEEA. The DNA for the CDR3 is TGTGCCAGCAGCTCAACAGGGTTTGCCGGGGAGCTGTTTTTT. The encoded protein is CASSSTGFAGELFF.